This T cell receptor beta chain came from a study of cytomegalovirus exposure and HLA in healthy donors. Overall study context: Researchers found that 81% of 300 to 450 genotyped donors fell within the Caucasian-associated ancestry cluster.

Both 60 Vbeta primers and 13 Jbeta primers went into the PCR. The method was immunoSEQ multiplex PCR; TCRdb's version includes in-frame clones alone and lacks a portion of them. The sample consists of some 220,000 clones, 70% to 85% of them appearing once. V trimming: 4 bases; J trimming: 2 bases; junction bases outside the gene matches: 8. The CDR3 sequence is 17 residues long. Germline V gene sequence: CDR1 SGDLS, CDR2 YYNGEE. The source of this sequence is a woman aged 55 to 70 in good health and CMV-seropositive. V is TRBV9 and J is TRBJ2-2; TRBD2 matches 10 bases. Sequencing was carried out using PBMCs. The CDR3 region is CASSPYLAGANTGELFF. For the CDR3, the DNA is TGTGCCAGCAGCCCATACCTAGCGGGAGCCAACACCGGGGAGCTGTTTTTT.